This T cell receptor beta chain was observed in a study of blood T cell repertoires in COVID-19. About the study: The United States, Italy and Spain provided the acute and convalescent COVID-19 samples. T cells, B-cell-depleted T cells, or PBMCs supplied cDNA or gDNA.

As handled by the study authors: From reference gene primer amplification, estimates of nucleated cell counts were derived. The repertoire was sequenced with immunoSEQ multiplex PCR; TCRdb's copy has only in-frame clones and lacks some. V and J calls and clone size are given by that table; D and trimming were obtained from the DNA. Among tens of thousands of clones listed, over 70% were seen once. In germline, CDR1 is SEHNR, CDR2 FQNEAQ (reference sequence). The CDR3 has 12 amino acids. V was clipped by 5 bases and J by 5 bases, with 10 bases between them. The sequenced sample was peripheral blood. This TCR was sampled from a man older than 75 with active or convalescent COVID-19. The V gene is TRBV7-9, the J gene TRBJ2-7, with a tentative D call TRBD2 (5 bases). CDR3 in amino acids: CASSPGLHEQYF. The CDR3 DNA is TGTGCCAGCAGCCCCGGACTGCACGAGCAGTACTTC.